Following are 10 T cell receptor beta chains from one sample sequenced in a study of blood T cell repertoires in COVID-19. Sequencing was performed with immunoSEQ multiplex PCR; in TCRdb, only in-frame clones are kept and a portion is missing. The table shows around 200,000 clones, with under 80% occurring only once. Specimen: peripheral blood. The receptor set was obtained from a man between 50 and 59 years old who had recovered from COVID-19.

The V call is TRBV21-1, the J call TRBJ2-1; the table calls TRBD2, which could not be checked here. TRBV21-1 is a pseudogene. The CDR3 loop spans 16 amino acids. This CDR3 reads CASIGVLAGPLPEQFF. CDR3 in DNA: TGTGCCAGCATCGGGGTCCTAGCGGGTCCCCTCCCCGAGCAGTTCTTC.

This clone turned up a few times. J is TRBJ2-3 and V is TRBV11-3; 7 bases are a match to TRBD1. The CDR3 has 15 residues. Germline trimming cut 4 bases from V and 5 bases from J; bases unmatched to any gene: 9. Germline V gene lookup returns CDR1 SGHNT and CDR2 YENEEA. CDR3 nucleotides: TGTGCCAGCAGCTCAAGGGGGACAGCTGAAGATACGCAGTATTTT. Translated: CASSSRGTAEDTQYF.

The genes are TRBV19 and TRBJ2-1; TRBD1 matches at 8 bases. Germline CDR1 LNHDA, CDR2 SQIVND (reference sequence). V dropped 4 bases and J dropped 7; count of bases not matched to a gene: 9. This CDR3 has 15 residues. CDR3 bases: TGTGCCAGTAGTACGGACAGGGAAACAGGGAATGAGCAGTTCTTC. Translating gives CASSTDRETGNEQFF. The full variable domain, with the rest looked up from reference TRBV19 and TRBJ2-1, is DGGITQSPKYLFRKEGQNVTLSCEQNLNHDAMYWYRQDPGQGLRLIYYSQIVNDFQKGDIAEGYSVSREKKESFPLTVTSAQKNPTAFYLCASSTDRETGNEQFFGPGTRLTVL.

The rearrangement links TRBV5-1 to TRBJ2-7; D ambiguous. There are 13 residues in the CDR3. Germline V gives CDR1 SGHRS, CDR2 YFSETQ. The V end was cut by 2 bases, the J end by 2 bases, with 8 bases between. Here the CDR3 reads CASSFGQAYEQYF. DNA of the CDR3: TGCGCCAGCAGCTTTGGGCAGGCCTACGAGCAGTACTTC.

The gene calls are TRBV6-5 and TRBJ2-1, with 8 bases identical to TRBD1. The germline V gene has CDR1 MNHEY and CDR2 SVGAGI. CDR3 length: 14 amino acids. Unmatched junction bases numbered 6, after V lost 4 bases and J lost 7 bases. CDR3 residues: CASSFLYRGNEQFF. The CDR3 bases are TGTGCCAGCAGTTTTCTTTACAGGGGGAATGAGCAGTTCTTC.

The rearrangement links TRBV27 to TRBJ2-7; 7 positions agree with TRBD1. V was pared by 1 base and J by 7 bases, with 7 bases of the junction left unmatched. Germline lookup yields CDR1 MNHEY and CDR2 SMNVEV (reference sequence). This CDR3 is 14 amino acids long. The CDR3 nucleotides read TGTGCCAGCAGTTTATATGAGGGGGCAAGGGAGCAGTACTTC. Its protein product is CASSLYEGAREQYF.

The chain carries TRBV5-4 and TRBJ1-2; D is unclear. Germline V gene sequence: CDR1 SGHNT, CDR2 YYREEE (reference sequence). Trimming took off 0 bases at V and 1 base at J, with 16 bases between the two ends. CDR3 size: 17 residues. CDR3 loop: CASSLESRRGLNYGYTF. The CDR3 nucleotides are TGTGCCAGCAGCTTGGAATCTCGCCGAGGGCTTAACTATGGCTACACCTTC.

This chain uses TRBV7-9 with TRBJ2-3; 10 bases line up with TRBD2. The CDR3 runs to 18 residues. J gave up 4 bases and V 0 bases, and 10 bases lay outside the gene matches. Germline CDR1 reads SEHNR; CDR2 reads FQNEAQ (reference sequence). CDR3 nucleotide sequence: TGTGCCAGCAGCTTAGCGATGGCTAGCGGGAGTGTGGCAGATACGCAGTATTTT. Translating it yields CASSLAMASGSVADTQYF. Full variable domain (outside the CDR3, taken from reference TRBV7-9 and TRBJ2-3): DTGVSQNPRHKITKRGQNVTFRCDPISEHNRLYWYRQTLGQGPEFLTYFQNEAQLEKSRLLSDRFSAERPKGSFSTLEIQRTEQGDSAMYLCASSLAMASGSVADTQYFGPGTRLTVL.

The chain employs TRBV20-1 and TRBJ2-5; TRBD2 might be the D (5 bases). Germline values: CDR1 DFQATT, CDR2 SNEGSKA (reference sequence). V was pared by 7 bases and J by 5 bases, with 11 bases between. The CDR3 runs 11 residues. The CDR3: CSVQPGETQYF. CDR3 in DNA: TGCAGTGTACAGCCGGGGGAGACCCAGTACTTC.

V gene TRBV18 combines with J gene TRBJ2-1; maybe TRBD2 (5 bases). There are 15 residues in the CDR3. V dropped 1 base and J dropped 6 bases, with 13 bases sitting between them. Germline-derived CDR1 and CDR2 are KGHSH and LQKENI. The CDR3 DNA sequence: TGTGCCAGCTCACCACTCGGGGTGAGGAGCAATGAGCAGTTCTTC. The encoded protein is CASSPLGVRSNEQFF.